These 15 T cell receptor beta chains share one sample of origin, sequenced in a study of shared clonotypes between healthy human individuals. Clones were read by immunoSEQ multiplex PCR, and TCRdb kept only the in-frame ones, dropping some. The sample contains 2 million to 2.5 million clones, roughly 90% of which appear only once. The sequencing sample was made of naive CD4+ T cells from PBMCs. As for subset: CD45RA+ positively selected. These receptors were taken from a man younger than 35 in good health. Some clones in this sample may be carry-over from other donors' samples.

The chain employs TRBV27 and TRBJ1-5; D might be TRBD1 (6 bases). Trimming shortened V by 2 bases and J by 7 bases, and 12 bases separated the two germline ends. The CDR3 totals 14 residues. CDR1 and CDR2 from the germline V gene are MNHEY and SMNVEV (reference sequence). CDR3 sequence (DNA): TGTGCCAGCAGTTTAGGGGGCCCGAGACAGCCCCAGCATTTT. Protein sequence: CASSLGGPRQPQHF.

The V call is TRBV14, the J call TRBJ2-1; TRBD2 aligns across 10 bases. The CDR3 totals 19 residues. Germline CDR1 is SGHDN and CDR2 is FVKESK. Losses at the gene ends were 0 bases for V and 0 bases for J; bases not matched to a gene: 8. The CDR3 DNA sequence: TGTGCCAGCAGCCAAGAGGAGGCTAGCGGGAGAGGCTCCTACAATGAGCAGTTCTTC. Translated, it gives CASSQEEASGRGSYNEQFF.

The count of this clone is one. The rearrangement uses TRBV18 and TRBJ1-3; D is unresolved. V was pared by 0 bases and J by 5 bases, with 14 bases between. Germline V CDR1 and CDR2: KGHSH, LQKENI. The CDR3 covers 16 residues. CDR3 DNA sequence: TGTGCCAGCTCACCACCAGACACTTTAGCAAGAAACACCATATATTTT. This encodes CASSPPDTLARNTIYF.

The chain carries TRBV27 and TRBJ1-2, with TRBD1 identical over 8 bases. CDR3 length equals 16 residues. V lost 1 base, J lost 3 bases, and 7 bases stayed unmatched. Germline CDR1 is MNHEY and CDR2 is SMNVEV (reference sequence). For the CDR3, the DNA is TGTGCCAGCAGTTTATTATCGGACAGGGCCTACTATGGCTACACCTTC. Translated, it gives CASSLLSDRAYYGYTF.

This clone was seen once. This specimen includes other DNA sequences encoding the same CDR3. The rearrangement joins TRBV5-1 to TRBJ2-2; TRBD1 or TRBD2 may be the D gene (5 bases each). The V gene's germline CDR1 is SGHRS and CDR2 YFSETQ. CDR3 length: 15 amino acids. V was pared by 3 bases and J by 1 base, with 10 bases between. DNA for the CDR3: TGCGCCAGCAGCTCGGGGACCGAGAACACCGGGGAGCTGTTTTTT. As protein: CASSSGTENTGELFF.

This chain joins TRBV12-5 and TRBJ1-2, with D perhaps TRBD1 (5 bases). This CDR3 is built from 11 residues. Germline V gives CDR1 LGHNT, CDR2 FRNRAP. The ends were cut back, 6 bases at V and 9 bases at J, with 11 bases in the middle. The CDR3 DNA sequence: TGTGCTAGTGGCTCAGGGTCGCGCTACACCTTC. Translated: CASGSGSRYTF.

The V and J genes are TRBV5-6 and TRBJ1-3; TRBD1 aligns across 9 bases. This CDR3 is built from 15 residues. CDR1 is SGHDT, CDR2 YYEEEE, per germline. V was clipped by 3 bases and J by 4 bases; unmatched bases: 5. The CDR3 loop reads CASSSGTGYGNTIYF. The DNA of the CDR3 is TGTGCCAGCAGCTCCGGGACAGGGTACGGAAACACCATATATTTT.

This chain connects TRBV19 to TRBJ2-1, with D perhaps matching TRBD1 or TRBD2 (5 bases each). The CDR3 totals 13 residues. V lost 7 bases, J lost 10 bases, and 17 bases lay in between. Germline lookup yields CDR1 LNHDA and CDR2 SQIVND (reference sequence). CDR3 loop: CASIPGKSGEQFF. Here the CDR3 DNA reads TGTGCCAGTATCCCAGGGAAATCGGGGGAGCAGTTCTTC. Complete variable domain (other parts from reference TRBV19 and TRBJ2-1): DGGITQSPKYLFRKEGQNVTLSCEQNLNHDAMYWYRQDPGQGLRLIYYSQIVNDFQKGDIAEGYSVSREKKESFPLTVTSAQKNPTAFYLCASIPGKSGEQFFGPGTRLTVL.

Here the CDR3 reads CASSDRGTGKETQYF. The CDR3 DNA reads as TGTGCCAGCAGCGACCGGGGGACGGGGAAAGAGACCCAGTACTTC. The chain links TRBV13 to TRBJ2-5, with D perhaps TRBD2 (6 bases). This CDR3 has 15 amino acids. Germline CDR1 reads PRHDT; CDR2 reads FYEKMQ (reference sequence). V was clipped by 5 bases and J by 3 bases, with 16 bases between them.

The chain employs TRBV9 and TRBJ2-3; D gene uncertain. Germline V gene sequence: CDR1 SGDLS, CDR2 YYNGEE. V was clipped by 0 bases and J by 6 bases, with 8 bases between them. CDR3 length: 13 residues. The CDR3 sequence: CASSVAGPDTQYF. The CDR3 DNA sequence: TGTGCCAGCAGCGTAGCCGGGCCGGATACGCAGTATTTT.

V is TRBV7-3 and J is TRBJ2-5, with TRBD2 identical over 11 bases. The CDR3 is made up of 14 amino acids. Germline V gene data show CDR1 as SGHTA and CDR2 as FQGTGA. V gave up 3 bases and J gave up 4 bases; unmatched junction bases: 1. DNA for the CDR3: TGTGCCAGCAGCTTTAGCGGGAGGGCAGAGACCCAGTACTTC. Encoded protein: CASSFSGRAETQYF.

This rearrangement joins TRBV9 to TRBJ1-2; D unclear. V was shortened by 4 bases and J by 6 bases, with 10 bases between the two germline ends. This CDR3 comprises 12 residues. The germline CDR1 and CDR2 sequences are SGDLS and YYNGEE. The CDR3 region has the DNA TGTGCCAGCAGCCTCGCCTCGCATGGCTACACCTTC. Amino acids: CASSLASHGYTF.

The chain recombines TRBV11-2 with TRBJ2-7; 14 bases align to TRBD2. Germline V lookup: CDR1 SGHAT, CDR2 FQNNGV. This CDR3 comprises 14 residues. V gave up 6 bases and J gave up 4 bases; unmatched junction bases: 2. In nucleotides, the CDR3 is TGTGCCAGCAGTCGGACTAGCGGGAGGTACGAGCAGTACTTC. It codes for CASSRTSGRYEQYF.

The CDR3 DNA is TGTGCCAGCTCACCTCTCGGGACACACACTGAAGCTTTCTTT. Amino acid sequence: CASSPLGTHTEAFF. This sequence joins TRBV18 and TRBJ1-1; possibly TRBD1 for D (6 bases). Per the germline V gene, CDR1 is KGHSH and CDR2 is LQKENI. The length of the CDR3 is 14 residues. Trimming removed 3 bases from V and 3 bases from J, with 11 bases in between.

The gene calls are TRBV9 and TRBJ2-1; a weak D match, TRBD1 (6 bases). Trimming cost V 4 bases and J 7 bases, with 18 bases left between them. This CDR3 is built from 15 residues. CDR1 is SGDLS and CDR2 is YYNGEE in the germline V gene. CDR3 coding DNA: TGTGCCAGCAGCTACCCGGCCAGGGGTACGAATGAGCAGTTCTTC. Residues: CASSYPARGTNEQFF.